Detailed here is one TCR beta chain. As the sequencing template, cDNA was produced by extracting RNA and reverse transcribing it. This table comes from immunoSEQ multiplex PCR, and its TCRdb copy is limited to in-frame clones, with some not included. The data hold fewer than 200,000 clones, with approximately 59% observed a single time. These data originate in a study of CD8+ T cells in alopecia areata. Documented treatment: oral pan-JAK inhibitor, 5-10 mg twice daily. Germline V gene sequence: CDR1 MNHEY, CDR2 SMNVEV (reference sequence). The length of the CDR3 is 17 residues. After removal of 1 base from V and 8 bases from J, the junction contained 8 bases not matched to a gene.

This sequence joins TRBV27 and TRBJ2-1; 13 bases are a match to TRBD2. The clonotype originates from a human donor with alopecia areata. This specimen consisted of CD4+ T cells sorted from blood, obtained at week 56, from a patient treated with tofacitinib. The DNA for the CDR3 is TGTGCCAGCAGTTTATTGGTTGGGACTAGCGGGGTCCATGAGCAGTTCTTC. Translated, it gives CASSLLVGTSGVHEQFF.